This T cell receptor (beta chain) was identified in a study of cytomegalovirus exposure and HLA in healthy donors. Study observations and caveats: Most TCR beta V segments were productive about 90% or about 30% of the time in an earlier analysis. The authors assumed roughly uniform sequencing depth across donors for presence/absence analyses. Later analysis showed most CMV-associated TCR beta chains appearing HLA-restricted. The authors considered a cluster of highly shared sequence variants likely to be a sequencing artifact.

This clone appeared once. Its antigen is still unknown. Germline V CDR1 and CDR2: MDHEN, SYDVKM. The CDR3 runs to 12 residues. V lost 6 bases, J lost 3 bases, and 1 base stayed unmatched. With 60 Vbeta and 13 Jbeta primers, the PCR was carried out. The data were produced by immunoSEQ multiplex PCR, yet TCRdb's version contains in-frame clones alone and is incomplete. The sample consists of approximately 150,000 clones, approximately 80% of them appearing once. The TCR sequence derives from a man in his late teens or twenties in good health and CMV-seronegative. Sequenced material: PBMCs. The chain couples TRBV28 to TRBJ2-7, with 8 nucleotides matching TRBD1. The chain's CDR3 is CASSDRGYEQYF. The CDR3 DNA reads TGTGCCAGCAGCGACAGGGGCTACGAGCAGTACTTC.